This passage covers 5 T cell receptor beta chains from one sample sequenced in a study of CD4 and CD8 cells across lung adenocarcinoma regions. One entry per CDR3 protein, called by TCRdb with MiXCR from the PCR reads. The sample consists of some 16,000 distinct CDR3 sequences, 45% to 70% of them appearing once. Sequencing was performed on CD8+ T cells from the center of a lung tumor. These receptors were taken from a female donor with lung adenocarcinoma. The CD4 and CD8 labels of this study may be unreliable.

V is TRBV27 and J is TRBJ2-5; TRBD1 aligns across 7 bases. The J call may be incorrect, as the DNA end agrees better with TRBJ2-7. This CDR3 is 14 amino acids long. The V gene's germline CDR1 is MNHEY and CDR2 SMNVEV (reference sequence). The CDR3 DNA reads TGTGCCAGCAGGTCCGGGGACAGCCTGGGCGAGCAGTACTTC. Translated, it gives CASRSGDSLGEQYF.

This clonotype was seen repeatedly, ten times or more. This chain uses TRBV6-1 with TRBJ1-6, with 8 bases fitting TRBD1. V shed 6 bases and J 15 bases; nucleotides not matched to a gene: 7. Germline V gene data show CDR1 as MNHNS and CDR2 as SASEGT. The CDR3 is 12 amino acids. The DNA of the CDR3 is TGTGCCAGCAGGGGACAGGCATCTCACCTCCACTTT. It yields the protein CASRGQASHLHF.

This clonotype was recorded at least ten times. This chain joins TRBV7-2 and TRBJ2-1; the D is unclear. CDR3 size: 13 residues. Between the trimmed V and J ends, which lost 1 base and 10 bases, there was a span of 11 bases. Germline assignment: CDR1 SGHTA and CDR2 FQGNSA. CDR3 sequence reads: CASSLDDAREQFF. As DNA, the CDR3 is TGTGCCAGCAGCTTAGACGACGCTAGGGAGCAGTTCTTC.

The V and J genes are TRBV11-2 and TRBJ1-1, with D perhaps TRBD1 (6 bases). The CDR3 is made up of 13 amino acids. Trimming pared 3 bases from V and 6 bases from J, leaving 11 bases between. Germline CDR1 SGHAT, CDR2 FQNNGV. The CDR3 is CASSFTGRAEAFF. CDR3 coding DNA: TGTGCCAGCAGCTTCACAGGGCGAGCTGAAGCTTTCTTT.

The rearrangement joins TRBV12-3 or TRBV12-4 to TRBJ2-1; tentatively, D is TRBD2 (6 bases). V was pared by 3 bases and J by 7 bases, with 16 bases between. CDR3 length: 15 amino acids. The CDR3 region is CASSFEGGTRNEQFF. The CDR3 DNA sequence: TGTGCCAGCAGTTTTGAGGGAGGAACGAGGAATGAGCAGTTCTTC.